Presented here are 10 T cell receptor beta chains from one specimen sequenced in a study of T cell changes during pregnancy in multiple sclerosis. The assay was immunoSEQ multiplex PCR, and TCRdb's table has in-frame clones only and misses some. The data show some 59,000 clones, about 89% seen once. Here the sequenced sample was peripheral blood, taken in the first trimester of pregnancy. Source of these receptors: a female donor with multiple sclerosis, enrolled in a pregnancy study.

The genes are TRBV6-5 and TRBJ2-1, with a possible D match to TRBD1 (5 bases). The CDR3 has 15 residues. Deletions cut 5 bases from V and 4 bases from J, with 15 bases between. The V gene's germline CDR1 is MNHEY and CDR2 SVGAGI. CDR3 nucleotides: TGTGCCAGCAGTCCGACAGATGGCTCGTACAATGAGCAGTTCTTC. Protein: CASSPTDGSYNEQFF.

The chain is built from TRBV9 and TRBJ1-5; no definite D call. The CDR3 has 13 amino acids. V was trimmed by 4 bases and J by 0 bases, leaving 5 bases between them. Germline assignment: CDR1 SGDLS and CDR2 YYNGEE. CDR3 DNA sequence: TGTGCCAGCAGCATCAATAGCAATCAGCCCCAGCATTTT. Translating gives CASSINSNQPQHF.

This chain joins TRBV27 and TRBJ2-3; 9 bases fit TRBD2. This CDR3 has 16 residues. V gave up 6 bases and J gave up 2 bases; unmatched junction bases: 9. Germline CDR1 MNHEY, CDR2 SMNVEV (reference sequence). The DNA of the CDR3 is TGTGCCAGCAGCTGGCAGCGGGGGGACCTCACAGATACGCAGTATTTT. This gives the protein CASSWQRGDLTDTQYF.

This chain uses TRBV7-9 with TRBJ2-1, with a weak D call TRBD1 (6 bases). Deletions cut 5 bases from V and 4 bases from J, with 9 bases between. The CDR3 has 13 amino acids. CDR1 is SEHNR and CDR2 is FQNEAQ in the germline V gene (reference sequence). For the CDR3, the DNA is TGTGCCAGCAGCCCTGGACAGTACAATGAGCAGTTCTTC. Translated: CASSPGQYNEQFF.

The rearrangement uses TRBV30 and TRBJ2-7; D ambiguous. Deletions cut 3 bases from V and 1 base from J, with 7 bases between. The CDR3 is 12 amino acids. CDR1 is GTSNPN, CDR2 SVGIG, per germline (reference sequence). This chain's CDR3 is CAWSVQSYEQYF. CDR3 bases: TGTGCCTGGAGCGTCCAGTCCTACGAGCAGTACTTC.

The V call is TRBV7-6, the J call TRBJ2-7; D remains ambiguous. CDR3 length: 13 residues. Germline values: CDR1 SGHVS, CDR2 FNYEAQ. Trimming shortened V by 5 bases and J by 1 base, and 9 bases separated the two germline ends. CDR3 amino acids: CASSLDTSYEQYF. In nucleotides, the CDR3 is TGTGCCAGCAGCCTCGATACTTCCTACGAGCAGTACTTC.

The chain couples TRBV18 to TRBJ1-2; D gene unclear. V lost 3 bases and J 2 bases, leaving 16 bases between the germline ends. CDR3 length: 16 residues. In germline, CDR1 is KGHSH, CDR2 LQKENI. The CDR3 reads CASSPSPGFSNYGYTF. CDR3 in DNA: TGTGCCAGCTCACCCTCGCCGGGATTCTCAAACTATGGCTACACCTTC.

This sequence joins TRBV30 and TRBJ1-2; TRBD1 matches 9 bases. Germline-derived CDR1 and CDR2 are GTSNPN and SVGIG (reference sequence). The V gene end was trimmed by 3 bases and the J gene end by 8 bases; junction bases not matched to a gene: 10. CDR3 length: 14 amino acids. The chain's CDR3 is CAWRLTGGVGGYTF. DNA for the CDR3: TGTGCCTGGAGATTGACAGGGGGTGTGGGGGGCTACACCTTC.

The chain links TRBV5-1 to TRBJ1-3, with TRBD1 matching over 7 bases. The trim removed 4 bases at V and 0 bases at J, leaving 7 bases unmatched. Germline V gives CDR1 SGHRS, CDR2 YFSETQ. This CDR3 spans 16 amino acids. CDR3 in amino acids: CASSDQGGVSGNTIYF. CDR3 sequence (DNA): TGCGCCAGCAGCGACCAGGGGGGAGTCTCTGGAAACACCATATATTTT.

Written as DNA, the CDR3 is TGTGCCAGCAGTTTAAGACCGGGAGATAGCAATCAGCCCCAGCATTTT. Translated, it gives CASSLRPGDSNQPQHF. This sequence joins TRBV27 and TRBJ1-5; unclear D gene. This CDR3 contains 16 residues. V lost 2 bases to trimming and J lost 0 bases, with 11 bases between them. The germline V gene encodes CDR1 MNHEY and CDR2 SMNVEV (reference sequence).